Below, 26 T cell receptor beta chains from the same sample are listed, as sequenced in a study of vaccination and CD4 T cells after COVID-19. These receptors lack a known antigen. The Oncomine TCR Beta short-read assay sequenced DNA from cultured CD4+ T cells. TCRdb itself ran the PCR reads through MiXCR, one entry per CDR3 protein. Of 15,000 to 25,000 distinct CDR3 sequences listed, 55% are singletons. Treatment given: roughly 11-day PBMC culture with coronavirus spike peptide pools or control peptides (ViraFEST assay). Sequencing was done on a sample of CD4+ T cells from blood, cultured in vitro. Source of these receptors: a human donor who had recovered from COVID-19.

Concerning this clonotype itself: The CDR3 does not end in the conserved phenylalanine or tryptophan, so this is likely a read error. The gene calls are TRBV2 and TRBJ1-2; 8 nucleotides agree with TRBD1. V was clipped by 2 bases and J by 5 bases; unmatched bases: 1. The V gene's germline CDR1 is SNHLY and CDR2 FYNNEI. The CDR3 contains 13 residues. The CDR3 protein is CASSEQGAYGYTS. CDR3 nucleotide sequence: TGTGCCAGCAGTGAACAGGGGGCATATGGCTACACCTCC.

This clonotype has a handful of counts. This chain links TRBV7-9 with TRBJ2-5; D remains ambiguous. The CDR3 totals 13 residues. Germline CDR1 is SEHNR and CDR2 is FQNEAQ (reference sequence). Trimming took 2 bases from V and 0 from J, leaving 4 bases between them. CDR3 sequence reads: CASSLPYQETQYF. In DNA form, the CDR3 reads TGTGCCAGCAGCTTACCTTACCAAGAGACCCAGTACTTC.

This clonotype was detected only a few times. The CDR3 DNA reads TGTGCCAGCAGCCCAGGGGGCAGGAACACCGGGGAGCTGTTTTTT. Amino acids: CASSPGGRNTGELFF. The rearrangement uses TRBV7-7 and TRBJ2-2; 8 nucleotides agree with TRBD1. Germline CDR1 and CDR2: SSHAT and FNYEAQ (reference sequence). Trimming removed 5 bases from V and 1 base from J; junction bases left unmatched: 3. The CDR3 is 15 amino acids.

The V and J genes are TRBV9 and TRBJ2-1; 7 bases are a match to TRBD2. Per germline, CDR1 SGDLS and CDR2 YYNGEE. The CDR3 runs 15 residues. The ends lost 0 bases at V and 4 bases at J; junction bases unmatched: 4. DNA of the CDR3: TGTGCCAGCAGCGTAGGGAGCGGGGATTACAATGAGCAGTTCTTC. The encoded protein is CASSVGSGDYNEQFF.

V usage is TRBV10-3 and J usage is TRBJ1-3, with 7 nucleotides matching TRBD1. The J segment lost 0 bases and the V segment lost 7 bases, leaving 9 bases of the junction unmatched. The CDR3 totals 16 residues. CDR1 and CDR2 (germline): ENHRY, SYGVKD. The CDR3 loop is CAITNLQGNSGNTIYF. The CDR3 DNA reads TGTGCCATCACCAATCTACAGGGGAACTCTGGAAACACCATATATTTT.

This clonotype turned up a few times. The chain employs TRBV7-9 and TRBJ1-1, with D tentatively TRBD1 (5 bases). The germline V gene encodes CDR1 SEHNR and CDR2 FQNEAQ (reference sequence). The CDR3 covers 13 residues. V gave up 4 bases and J gave up 1 base, with 7 bases separating them. The CDR3 nucleotides read TGTGCCAGCAGCTGGGGACCGAACACTGAAGCTTTCTTT. It is translated as CASSWGPNTEAFF.

The V gene is TRBV20-1, the J gene TRBJ1-1; D not resolved. The CDR3 contains 11 residues. Trimming left V 4 bases short and J 4 bases short, with 7 bases between. Germline-derived CDR1 and CDR2 are DFQATT and SNEGSKA (reference sequence). In nucleotides, the CDR3 is TGCAGTGCTACCCGTAGCACTGAAGCTTTCTTT. It is translated as CSATRSTEAFF.

The chain carries TRBV12-2 and TRBJ1-1. TRBV12-2 is termed a pseudogene. This CDR3 spans 16 amino acids. CDR3 loop: CASRLALVAMATEAFF. For the CDR3, the DNA is TGTGCAAGTCGCTTAGCTTTGGTGGCCATGGCGACTGAAGCTTTCTTT.

The chain couples TRBV10-3 to TRBJ2-7; D remains unclear. With the DNA end fitting TRBJ2-5 better, the J assignment may be wrong. Germline assignment: CDR1 ENHRY and CDR2 SYGVKD. The CDR3 has 13 residues. The CDR3 spells CAISELPGETQYF. The CDR3 DNA sequence: TGTGCCATCAGTGAGCTGCCGGGAGAGACCCAGTACTTC.

The rearrangement uses TRBV2 and TRBJ2-7; 9 bases fit TRBD2. V shed 3 bases and J 4 bases; nucleotides not matched to a gene: 4. The V gene's germline CDR1 is SNHLY and CDR2 FYNNEI. The CDR3 length is 14 residues. For the CDR3, the DNA is TGTGCCAGCAGTGACATAGCGGGAGCTTACGAGCAGTACTTC. Its protein is CASSDIAGAYEQYF.

The J gene is TRBJ1-1, the V gene TRBV10-3; possibly TRBD1 for D (6 bases). The CDR3 length is 11 residues. With 11 bases removed from V and 4 bases from J, the gap between germline ends came to 11 bases. The germline V gene has CDR1 ENHRY and CDR2 SYGVKD. This CDR3 is CAVRGATEAFF. The CDR3 DNA follows: TGTGCCGTCCGGGGGGCCACTGAAGCTTTCTTT.

The V gene is TRBV20-1, the J gene TRBJ2-2, with D possibly matching TRBD1 (5 bases). Germline assignment: CDR1 DFQATT and CDR2 SNEGSKA (reference sequence). This CDR3 is 13 amino acids long. The V and J ends lost 5 bases and 6 bases respectively, with 13 bases between them. The CDR3 here is CSAPGMLAGELFF. The CDR3 DNA reads as TGCAGTGCTCCAGGGATGCTGGCCGGGGAGCTGTTTTTT.

The CDR3 bases are TGTGCCAGCAGCTCTCACCTGACAGGGGGCTACACCTTC. Residues: CASSSHLTGGYTF. V is TRBV11-3 and J is TRBJ1-2; 7 bases are shared with TRBD1. The germline V gene encodes CDR1 SGHNT and CDR2 YENEEA. This CDR3 contains 13 residues. With V trimmed by 4 bases and J by 8 bases, 7 bases remained unmatched.

The genes are TRBV6-1 and TRBJ2-3; 8 bases are shared with TRBD2. Germline trimming cut 8 bases from V and 6 bases from J; bases unmatched to any gene: 13. Germline assignment: CDR1 MNHNS and CDR2 SASEGT. CDR3 size: 15 residues. CDR3 residues: CASRLEAGGSDTQYF. The CDR3 DNA is TGTGCCAGCCGACTGGAGGCGGGAGGATCCGATACGCAGTATTTT.

V is TRBV2 and J is TRBJ1-6; D gene unclear. This CDR3 comprises 11 residues. Trimming pared 8 bases from V and 7 bases from J, leaving 6 bases between. Germline CDR1 is SNHLY and CDR2 is FYNNEI. The CDR3, as DNA: TGTGCCAGCCAACGCAATTCACCCCTCCACTTT. Translation gives CASQRNSPLHF. Full variable domain (rest looked up from reference TRBV2 and TRBJ1-6): EPEVTQTPSHQVTQMGQEVILRCVPISNHLYFYWYRQILGQKVEFLVSFYNNEISEKSEIFDDQFSVERPDGSNFTLKIRSTKLEDSAMYFCASQRNSPLHFGNGTRLTVT.

V gene TRBV28 combines with J gene TRBJ2-3; TRBD2 might be the D (6 bases). CDR3 length equals 18 residues. CDR1 MDHEN and CDR2 SYDVKM come from the germline V gene. The ends were cut back, 5 bases at V and 2 bases at J, with 23 bases in the middle. CDR3 residues: CASSPPTFGGISTDTQYF. The CDR3 DNA sequence: TGTGCCAGCAGTCCCCCTACTTTTGGCGGGATATCCACAGATACGCAGTATTTT.

Written as DNA, the CDR3 is TGTGCCAGCAGCTCCCCAGAGCGGGGGGCCTACAATGAGCAGTTCTTC. This gives the protein CASSSPERGAYNEQFF. The chain joins TRBV7-9 to TRBJ2-1, with 9 bases fitting TRBD2. J lost 2 bases, V lost 4 bases, and 6 bases had no gene match. This CDR3 is built from 16 residues. The germline CDR1 and CDR2 sequences are SEHNR and FQNEAQ (reference sequence).

The genes are TRBV5-1 and TRBJ1-1, with 7 bases that match TRBD1. There are 14 residues in the CDR3. With V trimmed by 4 bases and J by 5 bases, 8 bases remained unmatched. Germline CDR1 SGHRS, CDR2 YFSETQ. This chain's CDR3 is CASSAEQGRTEAFF. DNA for the CDR3: TGCGCCAGCAGCGCCGAACAGGGGAGAACTGAAGCTTTCTTT. Combining the CDR3 with reference TRBV5-1 and TRBJ1-1 gives the whole variable domain KAGVTQTPRYLIKTRGQQVTLSCSPISGHRSVSWYQQTPGQGLQFLFEYFSETQRNKGNFPGRFSGRQFSNSRSEMNVSTLELGDSALYLCASSAEQGRTEAFFGQGTRLTVV.

This chain joins TRBV7-2 and TRBJ2-3; TRBD2 matches 15 bases. CDR1 and CDR2 from the germline V gene are SGHTA and FQGNSA. The CDR3 spans 17 residues. After removal of 4 bases from V and 4 bases from J, the junction contained 6 bases not matched to a gene. In DNA, the CDR3 is TGTGCCAGCAGCTCGGGACTAGCGGGAGGTATCGCAGATACGCAGTATTTT. Translation gives CASSSGLAGGIADTQYF.

This clonotype was picked up one time. V gene TRBV18 combines with J gene TRBJ2-3; D may be TRBD1 (6 bases). Germline CDR1 and CDR2: KGHSH and LQKENI. V shed 9 bases and J shed 2 bases, with 15 bases lying between them. The CDR3 is 14 amino acids. CDR3 bases: TGTGCCAGTCGGGGCGCAGGGGTCACAGATACGCAGTATTTT. Translating it yields CASRGAGVTDTQYF.

In this sample, this clonotype turned up a few times. V usage is TRBV19 and J usage is TRBJ1-2; D is uncertain. V was clipped by 7 bases and J by 7 bases, with 13 bases between them. This CDR3 is built from 12 residues. The germline V gene has CDR1 LNHDA and CDR2 SQIVND (reference sequence). The CDR3 DNA sequence: TGTGCCAGTACTGGGTCACGCTCTGGCTACACCTTC. Translation gives CASTGSRSGYTF.

V and J are TRBV6-1 and TRBJ2-5; TRBD2 matches 10 bases. This CDR3 is 14 amino acids long. The V and J ends lost 7 bases and 4 bases, in that order; junction bases with no gene match: 6. In germline, CDR1 is MNHNS, CDR2 SASEGT. CDR3 residues: CASIQRGGLETQYF. DNA of the CDR3: TGTGCCAGCATCCAGCGGGGGGGCCTAGAGACCCAGTACTTC.

Remarks on this clonotype: Given the absence of the conserved phenylalanine or tryptophan at the CDR3 end, a read error is likely. V gene TRBV2 combines with J gene TRBJ1-2, with 10 bases aligning to TRBD1. Germline V CDR1 and CDR2: SNHLY, FYNNEI. The J segment lost 8 bases and the V segment lost 0 bases, leaving 9 bases of the junction unmatched. This CDR3 has 16 residues. Here the CDR3 DNA reads TGTGCCAGCAGTGAAGCGCTTCGACAGGGGGCTGGAGGCTACACCCTC. Translation gives CASSEALRQGAGGYTL.

V and J are TRBV20-1 and TRBJ2-7; TRBD2 agrees at 8 bases. V lost 6 bases, J lost 2 bases, and 9 bases stayed unmatched. The germline CDR1 and CDR2 sequences are DFQATT and SNEGSKA (reference sequence). CDR3 length: 14 amino acids. CDR3 in amino acids: CSAILSGVTYEQYF. The CDR3 nucleotides are TGCAGTGCCATCCTTAGCGGGGTTACCTACGAGCAGTACTTC.

This chain joins TRBV18 and TRBJ2-5; 11 nucleotides agree with TRBD2. CDR1 and CDR2 (germline): KGHSH, LQKENI. V shed 6 bases and J 5 bases; nucleotides not matched to a gene: 14. The CDR3 is made up of 17 amino acids. CDR3 protein: CASSPRLAGMDLETQYF. The CDR3 nucleotides are TGTGCCAGCTCCCCGAGACTAGCGGGGATGGATTTGGAGACCCAGTACTTC.

The gene calls are TRBV28 and TRBJ2-5, with 9 bases matching TRBD2. Germline-derived CDR1 and CDR2 are MDHEN and SYDVKM. This CDR3 contains 16 residues. With 4 bases clipped from V and 5 bases from J, the junction kept 11 bases outside the gene matches. In DNA form, the CDR3 reads TGTGCCAGCAGTTCCTTAGCGGGAGCGGAGCGGGAGACCCAGTACTTC. Translated: CASSSLAGAERETQYF.